One sample yielded the 7 T cell receptor beta chains listed below, sequenced in a study of naive and memory T cell subsets. Both TRBC1 and TRBC2 were covered by a beta constant-region primer of two equimolar oligonucleotides. Nested alpha and beta constant-region primers with the SP2 primer drove four PCR rounds on ligated cDNA. TCRdb processed the UMI-ligation and nested PCR reads anew with MiXCR; each CDR3 protein has one entry. The sample consists of 20,000 to 25,000 distinct CDR3 sequences, roughly 9.1% of them appearing once. The sequenced sample was central memory CD8+ T cells from blood. These receptors all come from a human donor in good health.

To note about this clonotype: A read error is possible here, since a much larger clone lies one base away. The chain links TRBV7-6 to TRBJ2-7; D may be TRBD1 (6 bases). The CDR3 totals 14 residues. Germline CDR1 SGHVS, CDR2 FNYEAQ. The CDR3 coding sequence is TGTGCCAGCAGCCCCGATAGGGGGTCGGAGGAGCAGAACTTC. This codes for CASSPDRGSEEQNF.

Only a few counts were recorded for this clonotype. The rearrangement joins TRBV27 to TRBJ2-1; D may correspond to TRBD1 or TRBD2 (5 bases each). V lost 5 bases and J 2 bases, leaving 16 bases between the germline ends. The CDR3 has 16 residues. The V gene's germline CDR1 is MNHEY and CDR2 SMNVEV (reference sequence). The CDR3 reads CASSLETGLTYNEQFF. The CDR3 nucleotides read TGTGCCAGCAGTCTGGAGACGGGGCTAACCTACAATGAGCAGTTCTTC.

As to this clonotype: This may be a read error, as it is one base from a much larger clone. This chain joins TRBV20-1 and TRBJ2-1; D is uncertain. V was shortened by 3 bases and J by 6 bases, with 9 bases between the two germline ends. Germline CDR1 and CDR2: DFQATT and SNEGSKA (reference sequence). The CDR3 sequence is 12 residues long. The CDR3 here is CSASQSCNEQFF. CDR3 DNA sequence: TGCAGTGCTAGCCAAAGTTGCAATGAGCAGTTCTTC.

CDR3 DNA sequence: TGTGCCAGCAGCTCTTTTAATCAGCCCCAGCATTTT. This sequence encodes CASSSFNQPQHF. The V gene is TRBV11-2, the J gene TRBJ1-5; the D is unclear. The CDR3 is made up of 12 amino acids. Trimming shortened V by 4 bases and J by 4 bases, and 5 bases separated the two germline ends. Germline loops: CDR1 SGHAT, CDR2 FQNNGV.

The gene calls are TRBV20-1 and TRBJ2-7; D may be TRBD2 (5 bases). Trimming left V 1 base short and J 1 base short, with 20 bases between. This CDR3 contains 17 residues. Per the germline V gene, CDR1 is DFQATT and CDR2 is SNEGSKA (reference sequence). The CDR3, as DNA: TGCAGTGCTAGAGGTCAGAACCCAGAGGGTGTGTCCTACGAGCAGTACTTC. Translating it yields CSARGQNPEGVSYEQYF.

This clonotype was recorded a few times. This chain joins TRBV5-1 and TRBJ2-1; 7 bases are a match to TRBD2. Germline CDR1 is SGHRS and CDR2 is YFSETQ. With 2 bases clipped from V and 2 bases from J, the junction kept 1 base outside the gene matches. This CDR3 has 14 amino acids. The CDR3 DNA reads as TGCGCCAGCAGCTTTGGACTAGCCTACAATGAGCAGTTCTTC. The encoded protein is CASSFGLAYNEQFF. Full variable domain (outside the CDR3, taken from reference TRBV5-1 and TRBJ2-1): KAGVTQTPRYLIKTRGQQVTLSCSPISGHRSVSWYQQTPGQGLQFLFEYFSETQRNKGNFPGRFSGRQFSNSRSEMNVSTLELGDSALYLCASSFGLAYNEQFFGPGTRLTVL.

This clonotype came up a few times. The chain employs TRBV30 and TRBJ1-5; D unclear. The CDR3 is 15 amino acids. V dropped 2 bases and J dropped 6 bases, with 17 bases sitting between them. The germline CDR1 and CDR2 sequences are GTSNPN and SVGIG (reference sequence). The chain's CDR3 is CAWSLGVEGGQPQHF. The DNA of the CDR3 is TGTGCCTGGAGTCTCGGGGTGGAGGGCGGTCAGCCCCAGCATTTT.